The 22 T cell receptor beta chains presented below share a single source sample, sequenced in a study of T cell clones after liver transplantation. This table comes from immunoSEQ multiplex PCR, and its TCRdb copy is limited to in-frame clones, with some not included. The sample lists approximately 55,000 clones, roughly two thirds occurring once. The sequencing here drew on CD4+ T cells from blood, taken before liver transplant. Every receptor here comes from a human donor who received a liver transplant.

V gene TRBV30 combines with J gene TRBJ1-4, with D possibly being TRBD1 (6 bases). The CDR3 is 15 residues long. Looked up from germline, CDR1 is GTSNPN and CDR2 is SVGIG (reference sequence). Trimming took off 6 bases at V and 5 bases at J, with 19 bases between the two ends. As DNA, the CDR3 is TGTGCCTGTGCTTATACCGGGACACGGAATGAAAAACTGTTTTTT. This translates into CACAYTGTRNEKLFF.

The CDR3 nucleotides are TGTGCCAGCAGCGCCCGCGGGGGGAATAACTATGGCTACACCTTC. This gives the protein CASSARGGNNYGYTF. The chain uses TRBV9 and TRBJ1-2, with D perhaps matching TRBD1 (5 bases). Germline V gene data show CDR1 as SGDLS and CDR2 as YYNGEE. CDR3 length: 15 amino acids. V was shortened by 3 bases and J by 1 base, with 13 bases between the two germline ends.

In its sample, this clone was seen once. The chain combines TRBV29-1 with TRBJ2-5; 7 nucleotides match TRBD1. The CDR3 length is 14 residues. CDR1 and CDR2 (germline): SQVTM, ANQGSEA. Germline trimming cut 6 bases from V and 4 bases from J; bases unmatched to any gene: 11. This chain's CDR3 is CSVGRRGNRETQYF. The CDR3 DNA sequence: TGCAGCGTGGGGCGCAGGGGGAATCGAGAGACCCAGTACTTC.

The chain links TRBV2 to TRBJ2-3, with D unclear. Per the germline V gene, CDR1 is SNHLY and CDR2 is FYNNEI. CDR3 length equals 12 residues. The V and J ends lost 2 bases and 8 bases respectively, with 8 bases between them. CDR3 bases: TGTGCCAGCAGTGAACTAGACCGTACGCAGTATTTT. Amino acids: CASSELDRTQYF. Combining the CDR3 with reference TRBV2 and TRBJ2-3 gives the whole variable domain EPEVTQTPSHQVTQMGQEVILRCVPISNHLYFYWYRQILGQKVEFLVSFYNNEISEKSEIFDDQFSVERPDGSNFTLKIRSTKLEDSAMYFCASSELDRTQYFGPGTRLTVL.

In its sample, this clone is medium-sized (0.01 to 0.1%). The gene calls are TRBV30 and TRBJ2-7, with D possibly matching TRBD2 (5 bases). Trimming took 4 bases from V and 4 from J, leaving 8 bases between them. Germline V gene lookup returns CDR1 GTSNPN and CDR2 SVGIG (reference sequence). This CDR3 is built from 11 residues. CDR3 in amino acids: CAWNRGYEQYF. The CDR3 coding sequence is TGTGCCTGGAATCGGGGTTACGAGCAGTACTTC.

The rearrangement links TRBV7-2 to TRBJ2-5; 10 bases are shared with TRBD2. J was trimmed by 3 bases and V by 1 base; bases with no gene match: 2. From germline, CDR1 is SGHTA and CDR2 FQGNSA. CDR3 size: 15 residues. As DNA, the CDR3 is TGTGCCAGCAGCTTAGTTAGCGGGGGGAAAGAGACCCAGTACTTC. It codes for CASSLVSGGKETQYF.

This clone was found many times. This rearrangement joins TRBV30 to TRBJ1-1; D remains unclear. The CDR3 is made up of 12 amino acids. In germline, CDR1 is GTSNPN, CDR2 SVGIG (reference sequence). Deletions cut 6 bases from V and 1 base from J, with 9 bases between. In DNA, the CDR3 is TGTGCCTGTGACATTTCGAACACTGAAGCTTTCTTT. Its translation: CACDISNTEAFF.

A few counts support this clone. The chain has TRBV2 and TRBJ1-1, with D tentatively TRBD1 (5 bases). Trimming pared 6 bases from V and 2 bases from J, leaving 13 bases between. The CDR3 length is 14 residues. Germline V lookup: CDR1 SNHLY, CDR2 FYNNEI. The CDR3, as DNA: TGTGCCAGCAGACTACTCGACAGTAACACTGAAGCTTTCTTT. This encodes CASRLLDSNTEAFF.

The rearrangement links TRBV11-2 to TRBJ1-2; a weak D match, TRBD1 (6 bases). The CDR3 contains 15 residues. Germline V lookup: CDR1 SGHAT, CDR2 FQNNGV. Trimming removed 2 bases at V and 4 bases at J, with 14 bases between. The CDR3 sequence is CASSLLAGVGYGYTF. The CDR3 DNA is TGTGCCAGCAGCTTATTAGCAGGGGTGGGCTATGGCTACACCTTC.

The chain has TRBV6-1 and TRBJ1-5; possible D gene TRBD1, 6 bases. Trimming pared 4 bases from V and 1 base from J, leaving 8 bases between. There are 14 residues in the CDR3. The V gene's germline CDR1 is MNHNS and CDR2 SASEGT. The CDR3 DNA reads TGTGCCAGCAGTGGTGGACAGAGCAATCAGCCCCAGCATTTT. Encoded protein: CASSGGQSNQPQHF.

This rearrangement joins TRBV5-1 to TRBJ2-7, with TRBD1 identical over 7 bases. This CDR3 comprises 14 residues. Germline lookup yields CDR1 SGHRS and CDR2 YFSETQ. Losses at the gene ends were 4 bases for V and 5 bases for J; bases not matched to a gene: 9. The CDR3 here is CASSMPDRDDEQYF. The CDR3 DNA is TGCGCCAGCAGCATGCCCGACAGGGACGACGAGCAGTACTTC. Drawing the rest from reference TRBV5-1 and TRBJ2-7, the complete variable domain is KAGVTQTPRYLIKTRGQQVTLSCSPISGHRSVSWYQQTPGQGLQFLFEYFSETQRNKGNFPGRFSGRQFSNSRSEMNVSTLELGDSALYLCASSMPDRDDEQYFGPGTRLTVT.

The chain joins TRBV5-4 to TRBJ1-2, with D possibly matching TRBD1 (5 bases). V lost 2 bases and J 3 bases, leaving 11 bases between the germline ends. Germline V CDR1 and CDR2: SGHNT, YYREEE (reference sequence). The CDR3 loop spans 14 amino acids. CDR3 sequence reads: CASSLTQGDYGYTF. CDR3 nucleotides: TGTGCCAGCAGCTTAACTCAGGGCGACTATGGCTACACCTTC.

The V and J genes are TRBV28 and TRBJ2-2; 7 nucleotides line up with TRBD1. The junction had 9 bases not matched to a gene; V was cut back by 4 bases and J by 4 bases. This CDR3 is 16 amino acids long. The germline gives CDR1 MDHEN, CDR2 SYDVKM. The CDR3: CASSSGDSYATGELFF. The CDR3, as DNA: TGTGCCAGCAGTTCTGGGGACAGTTATGCCACCGGGGAGCTGTTTTTT.

This clone has a handful of counts. CDR3 in DNA: TGCGCCAGCAGCTTGGTTCTAGCCTCCTACGAGCAGTACTTC. Translation: CASSLVLASYEQYF. The genes are TRBV5-1 and TRBJ2-7, with D perhaps matching TRBD2 (5 bases). The CDR3 totals 14 residues. The V end lost 0 bases, the J end lost 0 bases, and 7 bases lay between the germline ends. Germline V gene sequence: CDR1 SGHRS, CDR2 YFSETQ.

This chain links TRBV6-5 with TRBJ2-1; TRBD1 is a possible D gene (6 bases). Trimming shortened V by 2 bases and J by 7 bases, and 9 bases separated the two germline ends. The CDR3 spans 13 residues. Germline V gives CDR1 MNHEY, CDR2 SVGAGI. The DNA of the CDR3 is TGTGCCAGCAGTTACGGGGGCCGAAATGAGCAGTTCTTC. As protein: CASSYGGRNEQFF.

The CDR3 DNA reads TGTGCCTGGAGTGTCCAAAGGACAGGTCGAGAAAAACTGTTTTTT. Amino acids: CAWSVQRTGREKLFF. The chain links TRBV30 to TRBJ1-4; 7 bases align to TRBD1. The CDR3 totals 15 residues. V lost 0 bases and J lost 8; bases outside the gene matches: 9. The germline V gene has CDR1 GTSNPN and CDR2 SVGIG (reference sequence).

This rearrangement joins TRBV9 to TRBJ1-2; 7 nucleotides align to TRBD1. The CDR3 contains 13 residues. Per the germline V gene, CDR1 is SGDLS and CDR2 is YYNGEE. V lost 4 bases and J lost 2; bases outside the gene matches: 2. The CDR3 loop reads CASSSGQNYGYTF. The CDR3 DNA reads TGTGCCAGCAGCTCGGGACAGAACTATGGCTACACCTTC.

The genes are TRBV4-1 and TRBJ1-1; D gene ambiguous. This CDR3 has 13 amino acids. V dropped 3 bases and J dropped 0 bases, with 5 bases sitting between them. In germline, CDR1 is MGHRA, CDR2 YSYEKL. CDR3 in DNA: TGCGCCAGCAGCCATCCCATGAACACTGAAGCTTTCTTT. Encoded protein: CASSHPMNTEAFF.

V is TRBV7-2 and J is TRBJ1-1, with TRBD1 matching over 10 bases. Germline CDR1 and CDR2: SGHTA and FQGNSA. Losses at the gene ends were 6 bases for V and 3 bases for J; bases not matched to a gene: 7. This CDR3 contains 15 residues. CDR3 in amino acids: CASRNGQGVDTEAFF. Here the CDR3 DNA reads TGTGCCAGCAGAAATGGACAGGGGGTAGACACTGAAGCTTTCTTT.

The genes are TRBV5-1 and TRBJ1-1; D not certain. CDR1 SGHRS and CDR2 YFSETQ come from the germline V gene. CDR3 size: 14 residues. The ends were cut back, 0 bases at V and 3 bases at J, with 9 bases in the middle. The CDR3 coding sequence is TGCGCCAGCAGCTTGGCTCCCCGTGACACTGAAGCTTTCTTT. This sequence encodes CASSLAPRDTEAFF.

This clone was counted ten times or more. The chain joins TRBV5-5 to TRBJ1-4; D unresolved. The CDR3 sequence is 14 residues long. CDR1 and CDR2 (germline): SGHKS, YYEKEE (reference sequence). The ends were cut back, 3 bases at V and 11 bases at J, with 17 bases in the middle. The CDR3: CASSSGDLTGKLFF. The CDR3 nucleotides read TGTGCCAGCAGCTCGGGAGACCTGACTGGGAAACTGTTTTTT.

Here the CDR3 DNA reads TGTGCCAGCAGTTCCGCCCAGGGTGTCGCTTTCTTT. As protein: CASSSAQGVAFF. The chain links TRBV25-1 to TRBJ1-1, with TRBD1 as a possible D gene (5 bases). The germline V and J ends were trimmed by 5 bases and 11 bases, with 15 bases remaining between them. This CDR3 is built from 12 residues. Germline CDR1 is MGHDK and CDR2 is SYGVNS. Using reference TRBV25-1 and TRBJ1-1 for the parts outside the CDR3, the full variable domain is EADIYQTPRYLVIGTGKKITLECSQTMGHDKMYWYQQDPGMELHLIHYSYGVNSTEKGDLSSESTVSRIRTEHFPLTLESARPSHTSQYLCASSSAQGVAFFGQGTRLTVV.